The 16 T cell receptor beta chains presented below share a single source sample, sequenced in a study of blood T cell repertoires in COVID-19. TCRdb's copy holds only in-frame clones and misses some; the assay was immunoSEQ multiplex PCR. The sample records 180,000 or so clones, approximately 85% being singletons. Material: PBMCs or T cells enriched from blood (not recorded which). The receptors were gathered from a man in his forties who had recovered from COVID-19.

V is TRBV6-5 and J is TRBJ2-5; 7 bases are shared with TRBD1. Germline CDR1 and CDR2: MNHEY and SVGAGI. The CDR3 contains 15 residues. Germline trimming cut 4 bases from V and 1 base from J; bases unmatched to any gene: 6. CDR3 bases: TGTGCCAGCAGTTTCCGCCGGGACAGCCAAGAGACCCAGTACTTC. This encodes CASSFRRDSQETQYF.

The chain uses TRBV29-1 and TRBJ2-7; TRBD1 might be the D (6 bases). Trimming removed 0 bases at V and 5 bases at J, with 17 bases between. CDR1 is SQVTM, CDR2 ANQGSEA, per germline. This CDR3 region has 15 residues. CDR3 region: CSVEELTGRINEQYF. CDR3 in DNA: TGCAGCGTTGAAGAGCTTACAGGGAGAATCAACGAGCAGTACTTC.

V and J are TRBV9 and TRBJ2-7, with 9 positions matching TRBD2. The V and J ends lost 0 bases and 0 bases, in that order; junction bases with no gene match: 4. In germline, CDR1 is SGDLS, CDR2 YYNGEE. The CDR3 is 16 amino acids. The CDR3 is CASSVDPSGNSYEQYF. In DNA, the CDR3 is TGTGCCAGCAGCGTAGATCCTAGCGGGAACTCCTACGAGCAGTACTTC.

The V gene is TRBV30, the J gene TRBJ1-6, with D hard to call. Germline V gene data show CDR1 as GTSNPN and CDR2 as SVGIG (reference sequence). CDR3 length: 14 residues. The germline V and J ends were trimmed by 2 bases and 7 bases, with 12 bases remaining between them. CDR3 in amino acids: CAWSKAQNNSPLHF. As DNA, the CDR3 is TGTGCCTGGAGTAAAGCGCAGAACAATTCACCCCTCCACTTT.

The chain employs TRBV5-4 and TRBJ2-2; D gene unclear. Germline assignment: CDR1 SGHNT and CDR2 YYREEE (reference sequence). With 0 bases removed from V and 2 bases from J, the gap between germline ends came to 8 bases. The CDR3 covers 15 residues. CDR3 nucleotide sequence: TGTGCCAGCAGCTTGGAACAGATCAACACCGGGGAGCTGTTTTTT. Its protein is CASSLEQINTGELFF. Together with reference TRBV5-4 and TRBJ2-2, the CDR3 gives the full variable domain: ETGVTQSPTHLIKTRGQQVTLRCSSQSGHNTVSWYQQALGQGPQFIFQYYREEENGRGNFPPRFSGLQFPNYSSELNVNALELDDSALYLCASSLEQINTGELFFGEGSRLTVL.

This chain connects TRBV9 to TRBJ2-1, with a tentative D call TRBD2 (6 bases). This CDR3 is 16 amino acids long. The V gene's germline CDR1 is SGDLS and CDR2 YYNGEE. V lost 4 bases and J lost 0, with 14 bases in between. CDR3 sequence reads: CASSIRGTSSYNEQFF. The CDR3 bases are TGTGCCAGCAGCATCCGCGGGACGAGCTCCTACAATGAGCAGTTCTTC.

In this sample, this clone turned up a few times. The chain couples TRBV9 to TRBJ2-3; a weak D match, TRBD2 (5 bases). Germline values: CDR1 SGDLS, CDR2 YYNGEE. The CDR3 runs to 14 residues. V was shortened by 0 bases and J by 4 bases, with 9 bases between the two germline ends. CDR3 nucleotides: TGTGCCAGCAGCGTAGAAGGAGCGGCAGATACGCAGTATTTT. Its protein product is CASSVEGAADTQYF.

The genes are TRBV5-5 and TRBJ1-2; unclear D gene. The length of the CDR3 is 17 residues. Trimming stripped 0 bases from V and 2 bases from J, with 17 bases between. Per the germline V gene, CDR1 is SGHKS and CDR2 is YYEKEE (reference sequence). The CDR3 DNA sequence: TGTGCCAGCAGCTTGGATGTAGAGGGTGGGAAAAACTATGGCTACACCTTC. Translating gives CASSLDVEGGKNYGYTF.

The chain carries TRBV19 and TRBJ1-5; D is perhaps TRBD1 (6 bases). Deletions cut 6 bases from V and 10 bases from J, with 16 bases between. Per germline, CDR1 LNHDA and CDR2 SQIVND (reference sequence). The CDR3 length is 13 residues. The CDR3 coding sequence is TGTGCCAGTAGCCTCGGACAGTCAGTCCCCCAGCATTTT. Its translation: CASSLGQSVPQHF.

The chain uses TRBV5-1 and TRBJ2-3; 10 bases agree with TRBD2. Germline V gene data show CDR1 as SGHRS and CDR2 as YFSETQ. With V trimmed by 6 bases and J by 4 bases, 8 bases remained unmatched. This CDR3 spans 15 amino acids. CDR3 amino acids: CASTRAGGPADTQYF. Written as DNA, the CDR3 is TGCGCCAGCACACGAGCGGGAGGGCCAGCAGATACGCAGTATTTT.

The rearrangement joins TRBV9 to TRBJ1-2; tentatively, D is TRBD1 (6 bases). CDR1 is SGDLS and CDR2 is YYNGEE in the germline V gene. Trimming stripped 0 bases from V and 7 bases from J, with 16 bases between. The CDR3 is 15 amino acids. The CDR3, as DNA: TGTGCCAGCAGCGTAGTAGGCCAGGGACACAGTGGCTACACCTTC. This gives the protein CASSVVGQGHSGYTF.

The V gene is TRBV4-1, the J gene TRBJ2-1; the D is unclear. The ends were cut back, 0 bases at V and 7 bases at J, with 4 bases in the middle. The CDR3 length is 12 residues. Germline V gives CDR1 MGHRA, CDR2 YSYEKL. DNA of the CDR3: TGCGCCAGCAGCCAAGAGAGGAATGAGCAGTTCTTC. Its protein is CASSQERNEQFF.

The chain recombines TRBV10-3 with TRBJ2-1; D is unclear. CDR3 size: 9 residues. The V end was cut by 8 bases, the J end by 8 bases, with 4 bases between. Germline V gene sequence: CDR1 ENHRY, CDR2 SYGVKD. The CDR3 sequence: CAIGHEQFF. The CDR3 bases are TGTGCCATCGGGCATGAGCAGTTCTTC.

J is TRBJ2-3 and V is TRBV5-8; a weak D match, TRBD2 (5 bases). CDR3 length: 15 amino acids. V shed 0 bases and J shed 3 bases, with 11 bases lying between them. Germline V CDR1 and CDR2: SGHTS, YDEGEE. CDR3 sequence: CASSLEGRRTDTQYF. The DNA of the CDR3 is TGTGCCAGCAGCTTGGAAGGGAGAAGGACAGATACGCAGTATTTT.

V usage is TRBV7-9 and J usage is TRBJ2-1, with 7 bases that match TRBD1. Germline loops: CDR1 SEHNR, CDR2 FQNEAQ (reference sequence). The V segment lost 5 bases and the J segment 5 bases; nucleotides outside the gene matches: 6. This CDR3 comprises 14 residues. CDR3 in DNA: TGTGCCAGCAGCGGCGACAGGGTAAACAATGAGCAGTTCTTC. This translates into CASSGDRVNNEQFF.

This clone was seen more than once but under ten times. V gene TRBV10-3 combines with J gene TRBJ1-1, with 8 nucleotides matching TRBD1. The CDR3 is 14 amino acids. V trimming: 10 bases; J trimming: 3 bases; junction bases outside the gene matches: 10. Germline loops: CDR1 ENHRY, CDR2 SYGVKD. CDR3 region: CATRPGGADTEAFF. The DNA for the CDR3 is TGTGCCACCAGGCCAGGGGGCGCTGACACTGAAGCTTTCTTT.